These 32 T cell receptor delta chains originate from one sample sequenced in a study of fetal and pediatric gammadelta thymocytes. TCRdb re-called the reads with CATT. The sample has about 2,000 delta-chain clones; about 23% are singletons. The sequencing sample was made of non-Vgamma9Vdelta2 gamma-delta T cells from the thymus. Regarding subset: CD3+gammadeltaTCR+ thymocytes not co-expressing Vgamma9 and Vdelta2. The receptors derive from a child who underwent cardiac surgery and was recorded as healthy.

This clone is judged large. The chain joins TRDV1 to TRDJ1; D is ambiguous. Germline CDR1 TSWWSYY, CDR2 QGS. Between the trimmed V and J ends, which lost 3 bases and 0 bases, there was a span of 11 bases. The CDR3 consists of 15 residues. Here the CDR3 reads CALGDAMAYTDKLIF. The CDR3 region has the DNA TGTGCTCTTGGGGACGCCATGGCGTACACCGATAAACTCATCTTT.

This clone is deemed medium-sized. The V call is TRDV1, the J call TRDJ4, with 13 bases that match TRDD3. The trim removed 4 bases at V and 3 bases at J, leaving 17 bases unmatched. From germline, CDR1 is TSWWSYY and CDR2 QGS. This CDR3 contains 19 residues. The CDR3 sequence is CALGGGLGDTERDFGPLIF. In nucleotides, the CDR3 is TGTGCTCTTGGGGGGGGACTGGGGGATACGGAAAGAGACTTTGGACCCCTGATCTTT.

This clone is medium-sized in the sample. The gene calls are TRDV1 and TRDJ1; TRDD3 matches 11 bases. Germline V gene sequence: CDR1 TSWWSYY, CDR2 QGS. Losses at the gene ends were 3 bases for V and 1 base for J; bases not matched to a gene: 16. The CDR3 covers 20 residues. Here the CDR3 reads CALGDLARKLGDMGTDKLIF. For the CDR3, the DNA is TGTGCTCTTGGGGACCTGGCTAGGAAACTGGGGGATATGGGCACCGATAAACTCATCTTT.

On this clone itself: Just one base apart from a much larger clone, this may be a read error. This chain links TRDV1 with TRDJ1, with 8 bases identical to TRDD3. CDR3 length equals 18 residues. Germline V lookup: CDR1 TSWWSYY, CDR2 QGS. In DNA, the CDR3 is TGTGCTCTTGGGGACCGTCCTACCTGTCCTGGGGGACCCGATAAACTCACCTTT. Its protein is CALGDRPTCPGGPDKLTF.

The table lists this clone with a few counts. The J gene was reported as TRDJ1; the V gene went uncalled. The CDR3 loop spans 14 amino acids. DNA for the CDR3: TGTGCAAAAGATCCCGGATGGCCCACCGATAAACTCATCTTT. Translated: CAKDPGWPTDKLIF.

This clone is large within its sample. The chain has TRDV1 and TRDJ3; 7 bases are shared with TRDD3. Per the germline V gene, CDR1 is TSWWSYY and CDR2 is QGS. The CDR3 consists of 23 residues. Losses at the gene ends were 0 bases for V and 3 bases for J; bases not matched to a gene: 20. In DNA, the CDR3 is TGTGCTCTTGGGGAACTTGGACCCTCCCCCTTGTGCTGGGGGTTCTGGGACACCCGACAGATGTTTTTC. Its translation: CALGELGPSPLCWGFWDTRQMFF.

By proportion, this clone is medium-sized. J is TRDJ1 and V is TRDV1, with TRDD3 identical over 11 bases. Germline values: CDR1 TSWWSYY, CDR2 QGS. The length of the CDR3 is 19 residues. V was clipped by 1 base and J by 0 bases; unmatched bases: 10. CDR3 DNA: TGTGCTCTTGGGGAACCTCCTTTGGGGGATACGCGCGACACCGATAAACTCATCTTT. Translating it yields CALGEPPLGDTRDTDKLIF.

This clone is large by share. Additional DNA sequences in this sample encode the identical CDR3. The chain is built from TRAV36/DV7 and TRDJ1, with 9 bases matching TRDD2. J was trimmed by 0 bases and V by 4 bases; bases with no gene match: 34. The V gene's germline CDR1 is VTNFRS and CDR2 LTSSGIE (reference sequence). The CDR3 has 24 residues. CDR3 in DNA: TGTGCTGTGAGGCGCTTTTACATCTGCCTTCCTACTTGTCGCATCTGCGGGAACACCGATAAACTCATCTTT. Translation gives CAVRRFYICLPTCRICGNTDKLIF. The full variable domain, rest sourced from reference TRAV36/DV7 and TRDJ1, is EDKVVQSPLSLVVHEGDTVTLNCSYEVTNFRSLLWYKQEKKAPTFLFMLTSSGIEKKSGRLSSILDKKELSSILNITATQTGDSAIYLCAVRRFYICLPTCRICGNTDKLIFGKGTRVTVEP.

About this clone itself: The junction departs from the called germline gene at one end, perhaps through a read error. This chain connects TRDV1 to TRDJ1; possibly TRDD2 for D (6 bases). This CDR3 is 18 amino acids long. CDR1 and CDR2 (germline): TSWWSYY, QGS. The CDR3 protein is CALGKLVLQRGTTDKLIF. As DNA, the CDR3 is TGTGCTCTTGGGAAACTCGTCCTACAGCGGGGAACCACCGATAAACTCATCTTT.

By sample fraction, this clone is medium-sized. The chain uses TRDV1 and TRDJ1; TRDD3 matches at 12 bases. The V and J ends lost 7 bases and 0 bases, in that order; junction bases with no gene match: 24. The CDR3 covers 22 residues. Germline V gene data show CDR1 as TSWWSYY and CDR2 as QGS. The CDR3 is CALEASYSPVLGDTQYTDKLIF. In DNA, the CDR3 is TGTGCTCTTGAGGCCTCCTACAGCCCTGTACTGGGGGATACCCAGTACACCGATAAACTCATCTTT.

In this sample, this clone turned up a few times. This is likely an artifact of a read error, given a far larger clone one base away. The rearrangement uses TRDV1 and TRDJ1; 8 bases match TRDD3. V dropped 2 bases and J dropped 7; count of bases not matched to a gene: 27. The CDR3 spans 21 residues. The V gene's germline CDR1 is TSWWSYY and CDR2 QGS. In DNA, the CDR3 is TGTGCTCTTGGGGAATTTCGGTGGATCACCACGGTACTGGGGGTCGGCGGTAAACTCATCTTT. Translated, it gives CALGEFRWITTVLGVGGKLIF.

This clone is judged medium-sized. The rearrangement uses TRDV1 and TRDJ1; 9 bases agree with TRDD3. Germline V gene data show CDR1 as TSWWSYY and CDR2 as QGS. The CDR3 is 21 amino acids. V was clipped by 0 bases and J by 4 bases; unmatched bases: 21. The CDR3 DNA is TGTGCTCTTGGGGAACTGTTCGGAAGGTCCTCGGCTGGGGGATCCTACGATAAACTCATCTTT. This translates into CALGELFGRSSAGGSYDKLIF.

This clone was counted between two and nine times. Given a much more abundant clone one base away, this may be a read error. Within the sample, other DNA sequences also encode this same CDR3. The chain links TRDV1 to TRDJ2, with 12 bases lining up with TRDD3. The CDR3 length is 19 residues. The J segment lost 1 base and the V segment lost 5 bases, leaving 11 bases of the junction unmatched. Germline CDR1 reads TSWWSYY; CDR2 reads QGS. CDR3 nucleotide sequence: TGTGCTCTTGGGCCACCAAGTACTGGGGGATACTTTTTGACAGCACAACTCTTCTTT. The encoded protein is CALGPPSTGGYFLTAQLFF.

About this clone itself: A much more abundant neighbour one base away suggests this may be a read error. The V call is TRDV1, the J call TRDJ1; 8 bases are shared with TRDD3. The CDR3 is 20 residues long. Losses at the gene ends were 1 base for V and 5 bases for J; bases not matched to a gene: 21. CDR1 and CDR2 from the germline V gene are TSWWSYY and QGS. This chain's CDR3 is CALGEQAVLGYWGPLDKLIF. The DNA for the CDR3 is TGTGCTCTTGGGGAACAAGCGGTCCTAGGGTACTGGGGGCCCCTGGATAAACTCATCTTT.

This clone rates as medium-sized (0.01 to 0.1%). This sequence joins TRDV1 and TRDJ1; D unclear. CDR3 length: 13 residues. The germline V gene has CDR1 TSWWSYY and CDR2 QGS. Deletions cut 2 bases from V and 11 bases from J, with 15 bases between. Here the CDR3 reads CALGEFCGKGLIF. In DNA form, the CDR3 reads TGTGCTCTTGGGGAATTTTGTGGTAAAGGGCTCATCTTT.

This clone is judged medium-sized (0.01 to 0.1%). The rearrangement links TRDV2 to TRDJ1, with 10 bases matching TRDD3. This CDR3 has 17 residues. In germline, CDR1 is GEAIGNYY, CDR2 EKD. V trimming: 3 bases; J trimming: 7 bases; junction bases outside the gene matches: 16. The CDR3 region has the DNA TGTGCCTGTGACGCTTTTACTGGGGGATTCGGCCCGGGTAAACTCATCTTT. Translating it yields CACDAFTGGFGPGKLIF.

This clone is classed as medium-sized. This chain connects TRDV1 to TRDJ1; 9 bases match TRDD3. V lost 2 bases and J lost 0; bases outside the gene matches: 13. There are 19 residues in the CDR3. Germline V CDR1 and CDR2: TSWWSYY, QGS. The CDR3 reads CALGEWIRGILMYTDKLIF. The CDR3 nucleotides read TGTGCTCTTGGGGAATGGATCAGGGGGATACTTATGTACACCGATAAACTCATCTTT.

Within the sample, this clone is large. The chain carries TRAV38-2/DV8 and TRDJ1; possible D gene TRDD2, 7 bases. The CDR3 has 22 amino acids. The V gene lost 0 bases and the J gene lost 0 bases, with 30 bases spanning the gap. Germline CDR1 reads TSESDYY; CDR2 reads QEAYKQQN. The CDR3 DNA sequence: TGTGCTTATAGGAGCGCTTCCTTCCTGGGAGGTGGGGGCATCATTTACACCGATAAACTCATCTTT. It encodes CAYRSASFLGGGGIIYTDKLIF.

This clone qualifies as large (0.1 to 1%). The same CDR3 is also encoded by other DNA sequences in this sample. The chain recombines TRDV1 with TRDJ1; 10 bases line up with TRDD3. The CDR3 totals 21 residues. CDR1 is TSWWSYY and CDR2 is QGS in the germline V gene. After removal of 1 base from V and 1 base from J, the junction contained 18 bases not matched to a gene. The CDR3 spells CALGERNLVDWGIHSTDKLIF. The CDR3 coding sequence is TGTGCTCTTGGGGAACGGAACCTGGTGGACTGGGGGATCCATTCCACCGATAAACTCATCTTT.

Worth noting for this clone: This likely stems from a read error, as it lies one base from a far larger clone. The chain couples TRDV1 to TRDJ1; no clear D gene. This CDR3 has 16 amino acids. From germline, CDR1 is TSWWSYY and CDR2 QGS. The CDR3 DNA is TGTGCTCTTGGGGAACTTCAAGAGGACTACACCGATGAACTCATCTTT. This translates into CALGELQEDYTDELIF.

Sample share makes this clone medium-sized. Other DNA sequences of this sample code for an identical CDR3. The J gene was recorded as TRDJ1; no V gene was called; TRDD3, the D gene given by the table, was not confirmed from the DNA. This CDR3 has 22 amino acids. The CDR3 loop is CARDPSYEEMGLGDPYTDKLIF. DNA for the CDR3: TGTGCGAGAGATCCCTCCTACGAGGAGATGGGACTGGGGGACCCGTACACCGATAAACTCATCTTT.

Concerning this clone: Being one base from a much bigger clone, this may be a read error. The chain uses TRDV1 and TRDJ1, with a tentative D call TRDD2 (8 bases). Looked up from germline, CDR1 is TSWWSYY and CDR2 is QGS. Trimming took 1 base from V and 0 from J, leaving 39 bases between them. This CDR3 is 25 amino acids long. CDR3 bases: TGTGCTCTTGGGGAACCCGGCCTTCACTTCCTACGGAATGACCGGGGGATCCCTTACACCGATAAACTCATCTTT. This gives the protein CALGEPGLHFLRNDRGIPYTDKLIF.

This clone came up a few times. This may stem from a read error, because a much larger clone lies one nucleotide away. The genes are TRDV3 and TRDJ1; D unclear. Germline CDR1 is TVYSNPD and CDR2 is GDNSRS (reference sequence). The CDR3 spans 17 residues. The V end was cut by 1 base, the J end by 3 bases, with 24 bases between. The CDR3 DNA is TGTGCCTTTATTATGCTGTCCAGTCGCCTCCTCGCCGATAAACTCATCTTT. This translates into CAFIMLSSRLLADKLIF.

V is TRDV3 and J is TRDJ1; the match to TRDD3 covers 12 bases. The CDR3 has 21 residues. The junction had 22 bases not matched to a gene; V was cut back by 0 bases and J by 2 bases. From germline, CDR1 is TVYSNPD and CDR2 GDNSRS (reference sequence). The CDR3 nucleotides are TGTGCCTTTAGCCCTTGCCGAGACCTTACTGGGGGATACTCGTGGACCGATAAACTCATCTTT. It is translated as CAFSPCRDLTGGYSWTDKLIF.

As to this clone: A single base separates this from a much larger clone, so it may be a read error. The same CDR3 arises from other DNA sequences in this sample as well. The V and J genes are TRDV1 and TRDJ1, with TRDD3 matching 9 bases. The CDR3 contains 22 residues. Germline-derived CDR1 and CDR2 are TSWWSYY and QGS. CDR3 nucleotide sequence: TGTGCTCTTGGGGAACGGATTGGGTACGCCCTATTAGTGGGGGATAACACCGATAAACTCATTTTT. Translation gives CALGERIGYALLVGDNTDKLIF.

V is TRDV1 and J is TRDJ1; tentatively, D is TRDD2 (7 bases). The CDR3 totals 26 residues. Germline CDR1 TSWWSYY, CDR2 QGS. With 0 bases removed from V and 1 base from J, the gap between germline ends came to 42 bases. Here the CDR3 reads CALGELGGLPPILALGTWGFTDKLIF. CDR3 nucleotides: TGTGCTCTTGGGGAACTAGGAGGCCTTCCTCCTATTTTGGCGCTGGGGACCTGGGGATTCACCGATAAACTCATCTTT.

Points on this clone: A much larger clone lies a single base off, so this may be a read error. V is TRDV1 and J is TRDJ1; 11 bases line up with TRDD3. The CDR3 totals 20 residues. Germline-derived CDR1 and CDR2 are TSWWSYY and QGS. With 1 base clipped from V and 7 bases from J, the junction kept 20 bases outside the gene matches. For the CDR3, the DNA is TGTGCTCTTGGGGAACGGCCTAAAAGCGTTGGGGGATACGCAGTTCGTAAACTCATCTTT. Amino acid sequence: CALGERPKSVGGYAVRKLIF.

This clone came up a few times. Being one base from a much bigger clone, this may be a read error. This sequence joins TRDV1 and TRDJ1; 9 nucleotides align to TRDD3. V lost 5 bases to trimming and J lost 0 bases; unmatched junction nucleotides: 25. Germline CDR1 TSWWSYY, CDR2 QGS. This CDR3 is built from 22 residues. The CDR3 coding sequence is TGTGCTCTTGGGAGTTGGGAGCTCCTTCTGGGGGGATACCCCTACCACACCGATAAACTCATCTTT. Protein sequence: CALGSWELLLGGYPYHTDKLIF.

For this clone: A far larger clone is a single base away, which makes a read error likely. This sample includes further DNA sequences coding for the same CDR3. The chain combines TRAV36/DV7 with TRDJ1; TRDD3 agrees at 8 bases. The CDR3 spans 16 residues. Per germline, CDR1 VTNFRS and CDR2 LTSSGIE (reference sequence). V was clipped by 1 base and J by 0 bases; unmatched bases: 8. The DNA of the CDR3 is TGTGCTGTGGAGACGGTGGGGGATTCGCACACCGATAAACTCATCTTT. This sequence encodes CAVETVGDSHTDKLIF.

To note about this clone: This clone may be a read error of a much larger clone one base away. Other DNA sequences of this sample code for an identical CDR3. This chain connects TRDV1 to TRDJ2; 11 bases match TRDD3. The V and J ends lost 2 bases and 7 bases, in that order; junction bases with no gene match: 18. Germline CDR1 reads TSWWSYY; CDR2 reads QGS. The CDR3 has 20 residues. The CDR3 region is CALGESVPSTGGYGLAQLFF. CDR3 bases: TGTGCTCTTGGGGAATCGGTGCCCAGTACTGGGGGATATGGCTTAGCACAACTCTTCTTT.

This clone rates as medium-sized. The chain carries TRDV1 and TRDJ1, with no clear D. The CDR3 spans 17 residues. V lost 4 bases, J lost 0 bases, and 18 bases lay in between. Germline V gene sequence: CDR1 TSWWSYY, CDR2 QGS. The CDR3 here is CALGGLGGSVYTDKLIF. The DNA for the CDR3 is TGTGCTCTTGGGGGGCTAGGTGGGAGCGTCTACACCGATAAACTCATCTTT.

By proportion, this clone is medium-sized. The V and J genes are TRAV38-2/DV8 and TRDJ1; D assignment may be TRDD2 or TRDD3 (7 bases each). The V and J ends lost 0 bases and 0 bases respectively, with 30 bases between them. CDR1 is TSESDYY, CDR2 QEAYKQQN, per germline. This CDR3 spans 22 amino acids. The CDR3, as DNA: TGTGCTTATAGGAGCGTTTTTTCCTACGGTCCACTGGGGCACGAGTACACCGATAAACTCATCTTT. Translated: CAYRSVFSYGPLGHEYTDKLIF.